One sample yielded the 30 T cell receptor beta chains listed below, sequenced in a study of CD8 T cells in ankylosing spondylitis. General study results and limits: It appeared that ankylosing spondylitis blood was characterized by a TCR beta motif of seven or eight highly homologous variants.

TCRdb re-called the 5' RACE reads with MiXCR, one entry per CDR3 protein. In the table there are hundreds of thousands of distinct CDR3 sequences, 18% of which are singletons. No antigen is known for these receptors. Input material: blood, either unsorted or a sorted T cell fraction (not recorded which). These receptors all stem from a male donor with ankylosing spondylitis.

This rearrangement joins TRBV2 to TRBJ1-1; weak D call: TRBD1 (6 bases). V lost 6 bases and J 2 bases, leaving 13 bases between the germline ends. This CDR3 has 14 amino acids. The germline gives CDR1 SNHLY, CDR2 FYNNEI. CDR3 sequence (DNA): TGTGCCAGCAGGATTTGGACAGCAAACACTGAAGCTTTCTTT. Protein: CASRIWTANTEAFF.

There are many counts of this clonotype. This chain links TRBV6-1 with TRBJ2-1, with D maybe TRBD2 (6 bases). This CDR3 has 15 amino acids. V was clipped by 2 bases and J by 3 bases, with 11 bases between them. Germline CDR1 MNHNS, CDR2 SASEGT. The CDR3 nucleotides are TGTGCCAGCAGTGAATCGGGCGGGGACTACAATGAGCAGTTCTTC. Its translation: CASSESGGDYNEQFF.

Only a few counts were recorded for this clonotype. The rearrangement links TRBV4-3 to TRBJ2-1; the D call may be TRBD1 or TRBD2 (5 bases each). Germline CDR1 and CDR2: LGHNA and YSLEER. The CDR3 is 14 amino acids. V was pared by 1 base and J by 6 bases, with 10 bases between. CDR3: CASSQGGTSNEQFF. The DNA for the CDR3 is TGCGCCAGCAGCCAAGGGGGGACCTCCAATGAGCAGTTCTTC.

A few counts support this clonotype. The chain combines TRBV27 with TRBJ2-1; the match to TRBD1 covers 10 bases. Germline trimming cut 5 bases from V and 5 bases from J; bases unmatched to any gene: 9. Germline V gene data show CDR1 as MNHEY and CDR2 as SMNVEV (reference sequence). The length of the CDR3 is 16 residues. Here the CDR3 DNA reads TGTGCCAGCAGTCCAACCAAGACAGGGGGCAACAATGAGCAGTTCTTC. This encodes CASSPTKTGGNNEQFF.

This clonotype has more than one count but fewer than ten. The chain has TRBV12-5 and TRBJ2-2; a possible D gene is TRBD2 (6 bases). CDR3 length: 16 residues. From germline, CDR1 is LGHNT and CDR2 FRNRAP. V was clipped by 0 bases and J by 7 bases, with 15 bases between them. Here the CDR3 DNA reads TGTGCTAGTGGTTTGGTACTGGAGGGATCAGGCGGGGAGCTGTTTTTT. This translates into CASGLVLEGSGGELFF.

The CDR3: CASSQGLAEQETQYF. For the CDR3, the DNA is TGTGCCAGCAGCCAGGGACTAGCGGAACAAGAGACCCAGTACTTC. V is TRBV7-9 and J is TRBJ2-5, with TRBD2 matching over 11 bases. CDR3 size: 15 residues. The ends lost 5 bases at V and 2 bases at J; junction bases unmatched: 4. Germline lookup yields CDR1 SEHNR and CDR2 FQNEAQ (reference sequence).

The rearrangement uses TRBV15 and TRBJ2-7; TRBD1 agrees at 7 bases. Germline CDR1 is LNHNV and CDR2 is YYDKDF (reference sequence). The CDR3 runs 15 residues. Losses at the gene ends were 4 bases for V and 2 bases for J; bases not matched to a gene: 8. DNA for the CDR3: TGTGCCACCAGCACTCCGACAGGGCACCCCTACGAGCAGTACTTC. Its protein is CATSTPTGHPYEQYF.

The table lists this clonotype with a few counts. This chain uses TRBV7-6 with TRBJ2-3; TRBD1 matches at 9 bases. CDR3 length: 16 residues. Germline trimming cut 4 bases from V and 4 bases from J; bases unmatched to any gene: 9. CDR1 and CDR2 (germline): SGHVS, FNYEAQ. In DNA form, the CDR3 reads TGTGCCAGCAGCTCTCTCGACAGGGGGGAGGCAGATACGCAGTATTTT. It is translated as CASSSLDRGEADTQYF.

V is TRBV6-1 and J is TRBJ1-1, with D possibly TRBD1 on 5 matching bases. The V end lost 1 base, the J end lost 4 bases, and 13 bases lay between the germline ends. The CDR3 contains 15 residues. Germline V CDR1 and CDR2: MNHNS, SASEGT. For the CDR3, the DNA is TGTGCCAGCAGTGAAGTAGCAGGAGGGGCCACTGAAGCTTTCTTT. Translation gives CASSEVAGGATEAFF.

The chain is built from TRBV4-2 and TRBJ2-3; 9 bases align to TRBD2. CDR3 length: 15 amino acids. V lost 3 bases, J lost 3 bases, and 4 bases stayed unmatched. The germline gives CDR1 LGHNA, CDR2 YNFKEQ. The CDR3 protein is CASSHIAGVTDTQYF. The CDR3 nucleotides are TGTGCCAGCAGCCACATAGCGGGAGTGACAGATACGCAGTATTTT.

This clonotype was detected many times. The chain links TRBV20-1 to TRBJ2-7; D is perhaps TRBD1 or TRBD2 (5 bases each). Trimming removed 3 bases from V and 1 base from J, with 22 bases in between. The CDR3 is 17 residues long. CDR1 DFQATT and CDR2 SNEGSKA come from the germline V gene (reference sequence). As DNA, the CDR3 is TGCAGTGCTAGCGCTCCGACCGGGGACCGATTATCCTACGAGCAGTACTTC. It is translated as CSASAPTGDRLSYEQYF.

This clonotype was counted a few times. V usage is TRBV12-3 or TRBV12-4 and J usage is TRBJ2-3, with 7 nucleotides matching TRBD1. There are 14 residues in the CDR3. The V and J ends lost 7 bases and 5 bases, in that order; junction bases with no gene match: 9. The CDR3 protein is CASTDRDNGDTQYF. The DNA of the CDR3 is TGTGCCAGCACTGACAGGGACAACGGAGATACGCAGTATTTT.

The gene calls are TRBV3-1 and TRBJ1-2, with D hard to call. CDR3 size: 17 residues. CDR1 and CDR2 from the germline V gene are LGHDT and YNNKEL (reference sequence). Trimming cost V 1 base and J 5 bases, with 20 bases left between them. This chain's CDR3 is CASSQGFILGIEYGYTF. Written as DNA, the CDR3 is TGTGCCAGCAGCCAAGGTTTTATCCTTGGGATCGAGTATGGCTACACCTTC.

This chain uses TRBV5-1 with TRBJ2-2, with D possibly being TRBD2 (6 bases). V dropped 3 bases and J dropped 7 bases, with 13 bases sitting between them. This CDR3 has 14 residues. CDR1 and CDR2 (germline): SGHRS, YFSETQ. CDR3 sequence (DNA): TGCGCCAGCAGCTCAGGGAGGATGGACGGGGAGCTGTTTTTT. Translation: CASSSGRMDGELFF.

The chain joins TRBV12-3 or TRBV12-4 to TRBJ2-2; D might be TRBD1 or TRBD2, each matching 6 bases. The CDR3 has 15 residues. V lost 5 bases and J 4 bases, leaving 14 bases between the germline ends. The CDR3 loop reads CASSHGRGRTGELFF. Written as DNA, the CDR3 is TGTGCCAGCAGTCACGGTCGGGGGCGCACCGGGGAGCTGTTTTTT.

This clonotype was observed many times. DNA of the CDR3: TGTGCCAGCAGAAGTCAGGGGAACGGTCAGCCCCAGCATTTT. Amino acid sequence: CASRSQGNGQPQHF. The chain links TRBV2 to TRBJ1-5; a weak D match, TRBD1 (6 bases). Trimming removed 6 bases from V and 6 bases from J, with 15 bases in between. CDR1 is SNHLY, CDR2 FYNNEI, per germline. The CDR3 contains 14 residues.

The chain combines TRBV12-3 or TRBV12-4 with TRBJ2-7; TRBD1 matches 10 bases. The CDR3 has 13 amino acids. V shed 3 bases, J shed 6 bases, and the junction held 2 bases outside the gene matches. The CDR3 region has the DNA TGTGCCAGCAGTTTTTGGACAGGGGGCGAGCAGTACTTC. As protein: CASSFWTGGEQYF.

The rearrangement uses TRBV11-2 and TRBJ2-1; the match to TRBD2 covers 10 bases. The CDR3 totals 15 residues. V shed 5 bases, J shed 6 bases, and the junction held 7 bases outside the gene matches. Germline V gives CDR1 SGHAT, CDR2 FQNNGV. As DNA, the CDR3 is TGTGCCAGCAGCGACCTTAGCGGGAGGTCCAATGAGCAGTTCTTC. Translation: CASSDLSGRSNEQFF.

J is TRBJ1-5 and V is TRBV5-1, with a weak D call TRBD1 (6 bases). V gave up 0 bases and J gave up 5 bases, with 12 bases separating them. The CDR3 runs 15 residues. CDR1 and CDR2 from the germline V gene are SGHRS and YFSETQ. DNA for the CDR3: TGCGCCAGCAGCTTGGCGGCGGGGGGCGATCAGCCCCAGCATTTT. This encodes CASSLAAGGDQPQHF.

Only a few counts were recorded for this clonotype. The chain has TRBV7-8 and TRBJ1-2; a weak D match, TRBD1 (5 bases). The CDR3 is made up of 14 amino acids. CDR1 and CDR2 from the germline V gene are SGHVS and FQNEAQ. V lost 5 bases and J lost 2, with 12 bases in between. CDR3 residues: CASSPRGSNYGYTF. DNA of the CDR3: TGTGCCAGCAGCCCAAGGGGATCCAACTATGGCTACACCTTC.

The chain joins TRBV29-1 to TRBJ1-4; no firm D call. The CDR3 extends over 13 amino acids. Trimming stripped 5 bases from V and 4 bases from J, with 11 bases between. The germline V gene encodes CDR1 SQVTM and CDR2 ANQGSEA. CDR3 nucleotides: TGCAGCGTTAAGGATCCGTATAATGAAAAACTGTTTTTT. Translation: CSVKDPYNEKLFF.

This clonotype was picked up a small number of times. The rearrangement uses TRBV6-4 and TRBJ2-1; D might be TRBD2 (6 bases). Germline V CDR1 and CDR2: MRHNA, SNTAGT. This CDR3 is 14 amino acids long. V gave up 6 bases and J gave up 4 bases, with 13 bases separating them. The CDR3 loop is CASSRDSDYNEQFF. The CDR3 DNA follows: TGTGCCAGCAGCCGGGACTCCGATTACAATGAGCAGTTCTTC.

This chain joins TRBV12-3 or TRBV12-4 and TRBJ2-5; D may match TRBD1 or TRBD2 (6 bases each). The CDR3 totals 16 residues. Trimming took off 6 bases at V and 5 bases at J, with 22 bases between the two ends. This CDR3 is CASSPGTRERGETQYF. The DNA for the CDR3 is TGTGCCAGCAGCCCCGGGACTCGCGAGAGGGGGGAGACCCAGTACTTC.

This clonotype was counted a few times. The V gene is TRBV12-3 or TRBV12-4, the J gene TRBJ1-5; TRBD1 matches 7 bases. Trimming cost V 6 bases and J 2 bases; bases outside gene matches: 4. The CDR3 extends over 14 amino acids. The CDR3 DNA follows: TGTGCCAGCAGACCCGGGACAGGCAATCAGCCCCAGCATTTT. It encodes CASRPGTGNQPQHF.

This clonotype has more than one count but fewer than ten. The chain uses TRBV15 and TRBJ2-3; a possible D gene is TRBD1 (5 bases). Germline lookup yields CDR1 LNHNV and CDR2 YYDKDF (reference sequence). The V and J ends lost 4 bases and 2 bases respectively, with 7 bases between them. The CDR3 sequence is 13 residues long. CDR3 sequence (DNA): TGTGCCACCAGCATGGACACCACAGATACGCAGTATTTT. This encodes CATSMDTTDTQYF.

The chain joins TRBV6-5 to TRBJ2-1; no clear D. The CDR3 is made up of 12 amino acids. V lost 3 bases, J lost 5 bases, and 5 bases lay in between. Germline assignment: CDR1 MNHEY and CDR2 SVGAGI. The CDR3 coding sequence is TGTGCCAGCAGTTATGGGGACAATGAGCAGTTCTTC. It codes for CASSYGDNEQFF.

This clonotype was detected once. The rearrangement uses TRBV13 and TRBJ2-1; D is possibly TRBD2 (5 bases). This CDR3 is built from 15 residues. V was pared by 3 bases and J by 6 bases, with 15 bases between. CDR1 PRHDT and CDR2 FYEKMQ come from the germline V gene (reference sequence). The CDR3 DNA is TGTGCCAGCAGCTTCGGAGGTCGGGAAAGCAATGAGCAGTTCTTC. This sequence encodes CASSFGGRESNEQFF.

The chain combines TRBV28 with TRBJ2-1; 10 nucleotides line up with TRBD2. The CDR3 is made up of 14 amino acids. Germline CDR1 is MDHEN and CDR2 is SYDVKM. The V gene end was trimmed by 7 bases and the J gene end by 6 bases; junction bases not matched to a gene: 6. The CDR3 sequence is CASMGLAGVNEQFF. As DNA, the CDR3 is TGTGCCAGCATGGGCCTAGCGGGAGTCAATGAGCAGTTCTTC.

The genes are TRBV6-2 or TRBV6-3 and TRBJ2-7; 10 positions agree with TRBD2. CDR1 and CDR2 (germline): MNHEY, SVGEGT. The CDR3 totals 17 residues. V dropped 0 bases and J dropped 5; count of bases not matched to a gene: 10. CDR3 loop: CASSYSILGTSEHEQYF. The CDR3 coding sequence is TGTGCCAGCAGTTACTCGATACTCGGGACTAGCGAACACGAGCAGTACTTC.

The rearrangement links TRBV28 to TRBJ2-6, with D unresolved. The germline V gene encodes CDR1 MDHEN and CDR2 SYDVKM. The CDR3 runs 16 residues. The V and J ends lost 7 bases and 3 bases respectively, with 16 bases between them. In DNA form, the CDR3 reads TGTGCCAGCACCCAAAGTTTCGAGCGTGGGGCCAACGTCCTGACTTTC. This translates into CASTQSFERGANVLTF.